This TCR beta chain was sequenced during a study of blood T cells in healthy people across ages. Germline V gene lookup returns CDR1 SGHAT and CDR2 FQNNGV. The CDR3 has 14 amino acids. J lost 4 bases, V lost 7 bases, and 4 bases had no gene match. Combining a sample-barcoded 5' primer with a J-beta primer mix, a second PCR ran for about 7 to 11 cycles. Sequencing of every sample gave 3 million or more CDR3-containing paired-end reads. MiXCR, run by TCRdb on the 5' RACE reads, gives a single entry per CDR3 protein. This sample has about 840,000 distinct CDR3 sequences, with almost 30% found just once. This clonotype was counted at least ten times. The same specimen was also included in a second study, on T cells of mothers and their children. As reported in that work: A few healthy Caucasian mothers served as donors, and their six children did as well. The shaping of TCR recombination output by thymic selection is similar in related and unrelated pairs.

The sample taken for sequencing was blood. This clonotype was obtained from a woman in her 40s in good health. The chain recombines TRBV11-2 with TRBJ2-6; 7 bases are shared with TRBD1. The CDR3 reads CASTQDRGANVLTF. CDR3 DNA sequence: TGTGCCAGCACCCAGGACAGGGGGGCCAACGTCCTGACTTTC.